Listed below are T cell receptor beta chains from one sample, sequenced in a study of blood T cell repertoires in COVID-19. TCRdb's copy holds only in-frame clones and misses some; the assay was immunoSEQ multiplex PCR. The table shows some 170,000 clones, with 82% occurring only once. Sequencing was performed on peripheral blood. Receptor source: an older woman with acute or convalescent COVID-19. Both conserved end residues are part of each CDR3. Fields, in order: clone size, V gene, D gene, J gene, CDR3 protein, CDR3 DNA. D genes are given only for firm matches. Clone size is shown for a subset of rows, as once, few, many or a class of expanded clone.

NA	TRBV9	TRBD2	TRBJ2-3	CASSAGGYPTDTQYF	TGTGCCAGCAGCGCCGGGGGGTATCCGACAGATACGCAGTATTTT
NA	TRBV14	TRBD2	TRBJ2-5	CASSPLAGETQYF	TGTGCCAGCAGTCCTCTAGCGGGAGAGACCCAGTACTTC
NA	TRBV6-5	TRBD2	TRBJ2-1	CASRTVGRGQFF	TGTGCCAGCAGGACCGTGGGGAGGGGACAGTTCTTC
NA	TRBV28	NA	TRBJ1-2	CASQGLYGYTF	TGTGCCAGCCAGGGCCTCTATGGCTACACCTTC
NA	TRBV13	TRBD1	TRBJ2-7	CASSARDRGYEQYF	TGTGCCAGCAGCGCGCGGGACAGGGGCTACGAGCAGTACTTC
NA	TRBV5-1	TRBD1	TRBJ1-2	CASSPQDRAGYGYTF	TGCGCCAGCAGCCCGCAGGACAGGGCCGGCTATGGCTACACCTTC
few	TRBV19	NA	TRBJ1-1	CASSKLQISMNTEAFF	TGTGCCAGTAGTAAATTACAGATTTCCATGAACACTGAAGCTTTCTTT
NA	TRBV9	NA	TRBJ2-2	CASSDNKLVYNTGELFF	TGTGCCAGCAGCGACAACAAACTAGTGTATAACACCGGGGAGCTGTTTTTT
few	TRBV5-1	TRBD1	TRBJ1-6	CASSMVGTGSNSPLHF	TGCGCCAGCAGCATGGTTGGGACAGGGTCCAATTCACCCCTCCACTTT
NA	TRBV19	TRBD1	TRBJ1-3	CASSTEGASGNTIYF	TGTGCCAGTAGTACGGAGGGGGCTTCTGGAAACACCATATATTTT
NA	TRBV5-6	NA	TRBJ1-6	CASHRVPPFGSPLHF	TGTGCCAGCCACAGGGTCCCACCATTCGGTTCACCCCTCCACTTT
NA	TRBV6-2/TRBV6-3	TRBD2	TRBJ2-5	CASSEAGGYQETQYF	TGTGCCAGCAGTGAGGCGGGAGGCTACCAAGAGACCCAGTACTTC
NA	TRBV4-1	NA	TRBJ1-2	CASRSSIGSYSGYTF	TGCGCCAGCAGGTCAAGTATAGGGAGCTATAGTGGCTACACCTTC
NA	TRBV18	NA	TRBJ2-5	CASSPDTGMKTQYF	TGTGCCAGCTCACCAGATACAGGGATGAAGACCCAGTACTTC
NA	TRBV14	TRBD2	TRBJ2-3	CASSQLAGYRPDTQYF	TGTGCCAGCAGCCAACTAGCGGGGTATAGACCAGATACGCAGTATTTT
once	TRBV10-3	TRBD1	TRBJ1-1	CAIRDRASMNTEAFF	TGTGCCATCAGAGACAGGGCCTCGATGAACACTGAAGCTTTCTTT
NA	TRBV27	NA	TRBJ1-1	CASSLSGRVSTEAFF	TGTGCCAGCAGTTTATCAGGCAGGGTATCCACTGAAGCTTTCTTT
NA	TRBV18	TRBD1	TRBJ1-5	CASSPFGQGNQPQHF	TGTGCCAGCTCACCATTCGGACAGGGCAATCAGCCCCAGCATTTT
NA	TRBV27	TRBD1	TRBJ2-4	CASSFSGQGAAKNIQYF	TGTGCCAGCAGTTTCTCGGGACAGGGGGCGGCCAAAAACATTCAGTACTTC
few	TRBV7-2	TRBD2	TRBJ2-5	CASSFVAGESGTQYF	TGTGCCAGCAGCTTCGTAGCGGGGGAAAGTGGGACCCAGTACTTC
NA	TRBV6-6	TRBD2	TRBJ2-1	CASRASGDSYNEQFF	TGTGCCAGCCGGGCTAGCGGGGATTCCTACAATGAGCAGTTCTTC
NA	TRBV9	NA	TRBJ2-3	CASSVTTRAKADTQYF	TGTGCCAGCAGCGTAACCACTAGGGCCAAGGCAGATACGCAGTATTTT
NA	TRBV28	TRBD1	TRBJ2-7	CASSSPQQGAPYEQYF	TGTGCCAGCAGTTCCCCCCAACAGGGGGCCCCCTACGAGCAGTACTTC